The following is a TCR beta chain sequence with its context. The data were taken from a study of T cells of healthy individuals. TCRdb passed the 5' RACE reads through MiXCR, listing each CDR3 protein once. This sample has roughly 87,000 distinct CDR3 sequences; around 17% occur once, and the top ten carry roughly 6.2%. With 4 bases clipped from V and 2 bases from J, the junction kept 4 bases outside the gene matches. Germline V gene lookup returns CDR1 SGHVS and CDR2 FNYEAQ. CDR3 length: 15 amino acids. V gene TRBV7-6 combines with J gene TRBJ1-3, with 8 bases fitting TRBD1. The receptor was isolated from a human donor in good health. The CDR3 region has the DNA TGTGCCAGCAGCTCGCCGGACAGGGCTGGAAACACCATATATTTT. The encoded protein is CASSSPDRAGNTIYF.